Included here is one TCR beta chain sequence, with context. Sample time point: newly diagnosed, previously untreated cHL patient sample. The record originates from a study of PD-1 blockade in classical Hodgkin lymphoma. The protocol was immunoSEQ multiplex PCR, while the TCRdb copy is restricted to in-frame clones and leaves out a portion. The table records some 70,000 clones, over 90% of them present only once. The CDR3 extends over 12 amino acids. Unmatched junction bases numbered 3, after V lost 7 bases and J lost 4 bases. Germline V CDR1 and CDR2: SQVTM, ANQGSEA. The clonotype was recovered from a human donor with classical Hodgkin lymphoma. Sequenced: peripheral blood mononuclear cells (PBMCs). The chain recombines TRBV29-1 with TRBJ2-4; 8 bases match TRBD1. The CDR3 DNA reads as TGCAGCGCGGGACAGGAGAAAAACATTCAGTACTTC. Translation gives CSAGQEKNIQYF.